The clone carrying this TCR beta chain occurred a few times. Its antigen is as yet unknown. The CDR3 is 12 residues long. V lost 3 bases, J lost 6 bases, and 8 bases lay in between. Germline values: CDR1 SEHNR, CDR2 FQNEAQ (reference sequence). The data are from a study of T cells in Graves' hyperthyroidism and ophthalmopathy. Findings of the study overall: Ophthalmopathy, as predicted by the model, came a median around 6 months after the prediction.

Researchers took RNA transcripts and amplified the TCR beta CDR3 regions from them. The HTBI set primed first-round TCR CDR3 RT-PCR. TCRdb processed the multiplex PCR reads anew with MiXCR; each CDR3 protein has one entry. This table has around 540,000 distinct CDR3 sequences, under 60% appearing once. The clonotype comes from a woman aged 18-29 years with Graves' hyperthyroidism. The chain couples TRBV7-9 to TRBJ1-2; no reliable D call. Specimen: peripheral blood or thyroid tissue (not recorded which). The DNA of the CDR3 is TGTGCCAGCAGCTTTTCGATGGATGGCTACACCTTC. Protein: CASSFSMDGYTF.